These T cell receptor beta chains were read from a single sample in a study of cytomegalovirus exposure and HLA in healthy donors. The table came from immunoSEQ multiplex PCR; TCRdb's copy has only in-frame clones and leaves some out. This table has about 210,000 clones, about nine tenths appearing once. Sequenced sample: PBMCs. Source of these receptors: a boy younger than 10 in good health and CMV-seronegative. Each CDR3 is given with its conserved first and last residue. D genes are given only for firm matches. Clone size appears in some rows only: once, few, many, or a class for an expanded clone.

clone size: .; V gene: TRBV2; J gene: TRBJ1-2; D gene: TRBD1; CDR3 protein: CASKDRPVGYTF; CDR3 DNA: TGTGCCAGCAAGGACAGGCCGGTAGGCTACACCTTC
clone size: .; V gene: TRBV9; J gene: TRBJ1-6; D gene: .; CDR3 protein: CASSVGPELWNSPLHF; CDR3 DNA: TGTGCCAGCAGCGTAGGCCCAGAATTGTGGAATTCACCCCTCCACTTT
clone size: .; V gene: TRBV4-2; J gene: TRBJ2-7; D gene: .; CDR3 protein: CASSHRYEQYF; CDR3 DNA: TGTGCCAGCAGCCATCGGTACGAGCAGTACTTC
clone size: once; V gene: TRBV29-1; J gene: TRBJ2-1; D gene: .; CDR3 protein: CSVEKSEQFF; CDR3 DNA: TGCAGCGTTGAAAAGAGTGAGCAGTTCTTC
clone size: .; V gene: TRBV5-1; J gene: TRBJ2-7; D gene: TRBD2; CDR3 protein: CASSSGLAGGSDSYEQYF; CDR3 DNA: TGCGCCAGCAGCTCGGGACTAGCGGGAGGGTCGGATTCCTACGAGCAGTACTTC
clone size: .; V gene: TRBV2; J gene: TRBJ2-3; D gene: .; CDR3 protein: CASRARTGTDTQYF; CDR3 DNA: TGTGCCAGCAGAGCACGGACAGGCACAGATACGCAGTATTTT
clone size: .; V gene: TRBV29-1; J gene: TRBJ2-7; D gene: .; CDR3 protein: CSVIPSAGAAEQYF; CDR3 DNA: TGCAGCGTTATCCCCTCCGCAGGGGCGGCCGAGCAGTACTTC
clone size: .; V gene: TRBV18; J gene: TRBJ1-5; D gene: .; CDR3 protein: CASSPGRQNSNQPQHF; CDR3 DNA: TGTGCCAGCTCACCAGGCAGACAAAATAGCAATCAGCCCCAGCATTTT
clone size: once; V gene: TRBV7-9; J gene: TRBJ1-2; D gene: .; CDR3 protein: CASALGGESHGYTF; CDR3 DNA: TGTGCCAGCGCTCTGGGGGGGGAGAGCCATGGCTACACCTTC
clone size: .; V gene: TRBV7-2; J gene: TRBJ1-1; D gene: .; CDR3 protein: CASRPFAPGDKHMNTEAFF; CDR3 DNA: TGTGCCAGCAGACCCTTCGCCCCCGGGGACAAACACATGAACACTGAAGCTTTCTTT
clone size: .; V gene: TRBV19; J gene: TRBJ2-1; D gene: .; CDR3 protein: CASSIGWRVTFF; CDR3 DNA: TGTGCCAGTAGTATAGGTTGGAGGGTTACGTTCTTC
clone size: .; V gene: TRBV28; J gene: TRBJ2-3; D gene: .; CDR3 protein: CASGALRGTDTQYF; CDR3 DNA: TGTGCCAGCGGAGCACTACGGGGCACAGATACGCAGTATTTT
clone size: .; V gene: TRBV19; J gene: TRBJ1-1; D gene: .; CDR3 protein: CASSTAGSYPEAFF; CDR3 DNA: TGTGCCAGTAGTACGGCAGGGTCTTACCCTGAAGCTTTCTTT
clone size: .; V gene: TRBV7-8; J gene: TRBJ1-1; D gene: .; CDR3 protein: CASSFKTGRNTEAFF; CDR3 DNA: TGTGCCAGCAGCTTTAAAACAGGGAGAAACACTGAAGCTTTCTTT
clone size: .; V gene: TRBV28; J gene: TRBJ1-2; D gene: .; CDR3 protein: CASSLDKYYGYTF; CDR3 DNA: TGTGCCAGCAGTTTGGACAAATACTATGGCTACACCTTC
clone size: once; V gene: TRBV15; J gene: TRBJ2-7; D gene: TRBD2; CDR3 protein: CATSTDGGGGFRDF; CDR3 DNA: TGTGCCACCAGCACCGACGGCGGGGGAGGCTTCCGGGACTTC
clone size: .; V gene: TRBV7-8; J gene: TRBJ2-1; D gene: .; CDR3 protein: CASSSLWAGRNEQFF; CDR3 DNA: TGTGCCAGCAGCTCCTTGTGGGCAGGGCGAAATGAGCAGTTCTTC